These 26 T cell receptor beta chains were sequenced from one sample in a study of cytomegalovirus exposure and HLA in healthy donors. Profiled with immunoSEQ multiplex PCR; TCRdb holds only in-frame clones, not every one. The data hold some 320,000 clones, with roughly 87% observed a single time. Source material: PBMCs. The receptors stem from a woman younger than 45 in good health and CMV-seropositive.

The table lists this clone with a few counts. The DNA for the CDR3 is TGTGCCAGCAGCTTGGTTTGGGGAACAGATACGCAGTATTTT. Translating gives CASSLVWGTDTQYF. This sequence joins TRBV5-6 and TRBJ2-3; D ambiguous. Germline V gives CDR1 SGHDT, CDR2 YYEEEE. The CDR3 contains 14 residues. The V and J ends lost 0 bases and 3 bases respectively, with 8 bases between them.

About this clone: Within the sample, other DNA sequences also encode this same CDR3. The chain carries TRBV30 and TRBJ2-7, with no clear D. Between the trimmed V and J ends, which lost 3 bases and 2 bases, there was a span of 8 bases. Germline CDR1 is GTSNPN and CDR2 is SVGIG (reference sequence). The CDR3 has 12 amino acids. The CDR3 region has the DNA TGTGCCTGGAGCCCAGGTCCCTACGAGCAGTACTTC. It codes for CAWSPGPYEQYF. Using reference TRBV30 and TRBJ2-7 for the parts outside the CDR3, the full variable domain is SQTIHQWPATLVQPVGSPLSLECTVEGTSNPNLYWYRQAAGRGLQLLFYSVGIGQISSEVPQNLSASRPQDRQFILSSKKLLLSDSGFYLCAWSPGPYEQYFGPGTRLTVT.

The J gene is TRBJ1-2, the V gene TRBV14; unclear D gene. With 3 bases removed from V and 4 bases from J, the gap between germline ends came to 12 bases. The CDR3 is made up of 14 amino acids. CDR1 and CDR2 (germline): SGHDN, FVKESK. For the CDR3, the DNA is TGTGCCAGCAGCCATAGAGGCAGGAGCTATGGCTACACCTTC. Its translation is CASSHRGRSYGYTF.

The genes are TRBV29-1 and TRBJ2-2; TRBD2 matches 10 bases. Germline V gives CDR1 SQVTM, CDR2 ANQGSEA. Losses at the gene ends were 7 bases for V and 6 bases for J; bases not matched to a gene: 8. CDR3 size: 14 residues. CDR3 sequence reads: CSASAGGRPGELFF. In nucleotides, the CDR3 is TGCAGCGCATCAGCGGGAGGGCGCCCCGGGGAGCTGTTTTTT.

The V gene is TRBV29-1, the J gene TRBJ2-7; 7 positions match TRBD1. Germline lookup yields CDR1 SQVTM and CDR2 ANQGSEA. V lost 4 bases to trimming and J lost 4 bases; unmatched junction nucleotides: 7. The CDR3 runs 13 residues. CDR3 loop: CSVATGTAYEQYF. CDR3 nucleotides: TGCAGCGTTGCAACCGGGACAGCTTACGAGCAGTACTTC.

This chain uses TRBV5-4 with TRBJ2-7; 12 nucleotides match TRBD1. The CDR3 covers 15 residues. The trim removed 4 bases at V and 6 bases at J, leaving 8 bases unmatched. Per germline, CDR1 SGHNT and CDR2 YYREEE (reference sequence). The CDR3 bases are TGTGCCAGCAGCCGAGGGGGGGACAGGGGGCTCGAGCAGTACTTC. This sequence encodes CASSRGGDRGLEQYF.

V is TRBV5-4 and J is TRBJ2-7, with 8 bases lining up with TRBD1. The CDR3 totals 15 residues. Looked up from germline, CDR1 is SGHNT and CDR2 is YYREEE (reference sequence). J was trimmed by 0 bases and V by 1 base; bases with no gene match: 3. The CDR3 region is CASSLQGAGSYEQYF. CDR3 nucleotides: TGTGCCAGCAGCTTGCAGGGGGCGGGCTCCTACGAGCAGTACTTC.

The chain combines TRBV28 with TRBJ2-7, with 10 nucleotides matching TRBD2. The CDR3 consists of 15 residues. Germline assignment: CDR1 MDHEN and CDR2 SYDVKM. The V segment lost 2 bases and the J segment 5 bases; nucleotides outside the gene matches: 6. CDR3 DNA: TGTGCCAGCAGTTTAATCCTAGCGGGAGTCAACGAGCAGTACTTC. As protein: CASSLILAGVNEQYF.

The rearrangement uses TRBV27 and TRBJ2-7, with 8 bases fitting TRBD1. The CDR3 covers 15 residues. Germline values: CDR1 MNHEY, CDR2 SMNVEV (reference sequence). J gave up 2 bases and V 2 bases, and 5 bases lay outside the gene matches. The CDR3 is CASSLGQGPTYEQYF. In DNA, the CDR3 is TGTGCCAGCAGTTTAGGACAGGGACCCACCTACGAGCAGTACTTC.

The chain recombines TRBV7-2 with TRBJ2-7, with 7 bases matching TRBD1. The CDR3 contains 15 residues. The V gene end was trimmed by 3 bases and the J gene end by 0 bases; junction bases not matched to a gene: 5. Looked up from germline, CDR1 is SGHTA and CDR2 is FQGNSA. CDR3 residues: CASSFRGLISYEQYF. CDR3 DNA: TGTGCCAGCAGCTTTAGGGGGCTAATCTCCTACGAGCAGTACTTC.

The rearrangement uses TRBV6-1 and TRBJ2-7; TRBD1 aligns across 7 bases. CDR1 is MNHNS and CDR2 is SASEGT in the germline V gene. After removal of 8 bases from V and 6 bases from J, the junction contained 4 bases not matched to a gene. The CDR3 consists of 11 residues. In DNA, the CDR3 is TGTGCCAGCCATAACAGGGGCGAGCAGTACTTC. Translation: CASHNRGEQYF.

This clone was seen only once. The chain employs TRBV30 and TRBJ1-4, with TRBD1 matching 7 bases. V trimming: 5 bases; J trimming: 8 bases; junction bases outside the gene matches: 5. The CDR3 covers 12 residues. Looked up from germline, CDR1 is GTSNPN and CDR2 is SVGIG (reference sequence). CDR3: CAWDRVGEKLFF. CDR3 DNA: TGTGCCTGGGACAGGGTAGGCGAAAAACTGTTTTTT.

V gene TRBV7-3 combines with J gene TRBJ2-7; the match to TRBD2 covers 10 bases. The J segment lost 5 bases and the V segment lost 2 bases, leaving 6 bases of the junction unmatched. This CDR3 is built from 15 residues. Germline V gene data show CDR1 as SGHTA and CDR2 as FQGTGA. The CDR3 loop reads CASSLGPSGGNEQYF. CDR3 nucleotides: TGTGCCAGCAGCTTAGGTCCTAGCGGGGGTAACGAGCAGTACTTC.

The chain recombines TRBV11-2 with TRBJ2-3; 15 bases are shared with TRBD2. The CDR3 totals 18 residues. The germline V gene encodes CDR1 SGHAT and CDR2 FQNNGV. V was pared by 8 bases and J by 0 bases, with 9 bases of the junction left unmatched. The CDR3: CASAGGLAGGLSTDTQYF. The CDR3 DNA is TGTGCCAGCGCTGGGGGACTAGCGGGGGGACTTAGCACAGATACGCAGTATTTT.

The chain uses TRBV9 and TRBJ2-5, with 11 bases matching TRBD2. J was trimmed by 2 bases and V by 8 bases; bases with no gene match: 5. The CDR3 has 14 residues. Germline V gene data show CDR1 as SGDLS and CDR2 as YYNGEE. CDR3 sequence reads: CASSGTSGQETQYF. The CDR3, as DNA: TGTGCCAGTTCCGGGACTAGCGGACAAGAGACCCAGTACTTC.

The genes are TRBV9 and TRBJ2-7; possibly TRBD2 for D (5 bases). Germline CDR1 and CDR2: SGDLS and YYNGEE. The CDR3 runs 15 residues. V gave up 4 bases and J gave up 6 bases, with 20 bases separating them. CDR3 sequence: CASSPPGMGVVEQYF. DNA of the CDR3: TGTGCCAGCAGCCCTCCGGGAATGGGCGTAGTCGAGCAGTACTTC.

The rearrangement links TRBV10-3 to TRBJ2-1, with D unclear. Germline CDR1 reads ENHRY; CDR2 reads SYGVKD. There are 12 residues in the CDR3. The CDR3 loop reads CATGLAYNEQFF. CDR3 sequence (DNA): TGTGCTACCGGGCTCGCCTACAATGAGCAGTTCTTC.

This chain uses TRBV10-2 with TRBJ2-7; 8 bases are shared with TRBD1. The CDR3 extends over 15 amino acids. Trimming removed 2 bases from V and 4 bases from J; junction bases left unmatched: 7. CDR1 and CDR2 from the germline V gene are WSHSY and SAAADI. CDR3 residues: CASSEKAGGIYEQYF. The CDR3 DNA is TGCGCCAGCAGTGAGAAGGCAGGGGGCATTTACGAGCAGTACTTC.

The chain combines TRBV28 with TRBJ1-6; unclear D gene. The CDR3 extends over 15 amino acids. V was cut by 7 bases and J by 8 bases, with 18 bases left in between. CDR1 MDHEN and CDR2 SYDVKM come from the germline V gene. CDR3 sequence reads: CASTNAPVGDSPLHF. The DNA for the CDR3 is TGTGCCAGCACCAACGCCCCGGTCGGCGATTCACCCCTCCACTTT. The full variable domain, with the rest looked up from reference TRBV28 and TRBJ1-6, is DVKVTQSSRYLVKRTGEKVFLECVQDMDHENMFWYRQDPGLGLRLIYFSYDVKMKEKGDIPEGYSVSREKKERFSLILESASTNQTSMYLCASTNAPVGDSPLHFGNGTRLTVT.

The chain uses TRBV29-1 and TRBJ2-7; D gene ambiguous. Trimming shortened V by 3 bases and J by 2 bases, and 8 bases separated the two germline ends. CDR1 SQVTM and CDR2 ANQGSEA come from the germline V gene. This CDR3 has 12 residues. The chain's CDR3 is CSVEMGTYEQYF. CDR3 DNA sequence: TGCAGCGTTGAGATGGGAACCTACGAGCAGTACTTC.

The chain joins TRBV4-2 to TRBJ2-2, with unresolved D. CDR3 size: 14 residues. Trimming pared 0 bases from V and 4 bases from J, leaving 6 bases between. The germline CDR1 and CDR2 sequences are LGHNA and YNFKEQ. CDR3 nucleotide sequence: TGTGCCAGCAGCCAAGACGCAGGCACCGGGGAGCTGTTTTTT. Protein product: CASSQDAGTGELFF.

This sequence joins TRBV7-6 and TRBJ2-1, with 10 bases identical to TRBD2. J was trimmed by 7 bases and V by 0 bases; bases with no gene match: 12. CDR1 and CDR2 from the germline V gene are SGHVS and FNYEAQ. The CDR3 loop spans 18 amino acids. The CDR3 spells CASSLAPPRSGGENEQFF. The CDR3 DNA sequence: TGTGCCAGCAGCTTAGCACCCCCTAGGAGCGGGGGGGAGAATGAGCAGTTCTTC.

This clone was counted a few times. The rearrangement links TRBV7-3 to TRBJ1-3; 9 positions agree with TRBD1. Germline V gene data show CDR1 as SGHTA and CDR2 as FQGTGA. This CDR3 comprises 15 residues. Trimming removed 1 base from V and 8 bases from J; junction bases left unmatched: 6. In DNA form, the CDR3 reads TGTGCCAGCAGCTTAAGCCCGGGACAGGGAGACACCATATATTTT. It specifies CASSLSPGQGDTIYF. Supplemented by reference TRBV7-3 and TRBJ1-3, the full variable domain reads GAGVSQTPSNKVTEKGKYVELRCDPISGHTALYWYRQSLGQGPEFLIYFQGTGAADDSGLPNDRFFAVRPEGSVSTLKIQRTERGDSAVYLCASSLSPGQGDTIYFGEGSWLTVV.

CDR3 DNA sequence: TGTGCCAGCAGCGGACAGGGGTCTGGTTCACCCCTCCACTTT. This translates into CASSGQGSGSPLHF. The V and J genes are TRBV9 and TRBJ1-6, with TRBD1 matching over 8 bases. J was trimmed by 9 bases and V by 3 bases; bases with no gene match: 5. Germline CDR1 SGDLS, CDR2 YYNGEE. The CDR3 totals 14 residues. The entire variable domain, with the rest obtained from reference TRBV9 and TRBJ1-6, is as follows: DSGVTQTPKHLITATGQRVTLRCSPRSGDLSVYWYQQSLDQGLQFLIQYYNGEERAKGNILERFSAQQFPDLHSELNLSSLELGDSALYFCASSGQGSGSPLHFGNGTRLTVT.

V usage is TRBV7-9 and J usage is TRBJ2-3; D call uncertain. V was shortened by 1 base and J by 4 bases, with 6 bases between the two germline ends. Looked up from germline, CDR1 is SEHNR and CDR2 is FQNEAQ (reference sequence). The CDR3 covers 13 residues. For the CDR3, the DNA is TGTGCCAGCAGCTTAGTTAGCCCAGATACGCAGTATTTT. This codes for CASSLVSPDTQYF.

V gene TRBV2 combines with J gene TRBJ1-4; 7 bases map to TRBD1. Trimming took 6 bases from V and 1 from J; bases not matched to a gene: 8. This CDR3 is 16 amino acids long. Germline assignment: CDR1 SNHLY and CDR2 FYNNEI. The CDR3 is CASSSQGRRTNEKLFF. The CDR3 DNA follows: TGTGCCAGCAGCTCACAGGGGAGGCGAACTAATGAAAAACTGTTTTTT.